The T cell receptor beta chain described here comes from a study of Ad26.COV2.S vaccination and SARS-CoV-2 variants. Study-wide context: The authors gave Ad26.COV2.S intramuscularly, either once or twice 56 days apart. General study results and limits: Vaccinated individuals (as opposed to placebo recipients) had higher spike-specific TCR breadth.

There are 11 residues in the CDR3. Germline assignment: CDR1 SQVTM and CDR2 ANQGSEA. With 7 bases removed from V and 5 bases from J, the gap between germline ends came to 12 bases. Libraries were prepared by immunoSEQ multiplex PCR; TCRdb keeps only in-frame clonotypes and omits some of them. The sample records around 450,000 clones, nearly 90% being singletons. The treatment here: 15 to 20 received Ad26.COV2.S at low or high dose, single or two shots; roughly five received placebo; per-sample allocation not given. The investigators took samples on day 63 after the first vaccine or placebo injection. What was given as vaccine was an Ad26 vector encoding Wuhan-strain SARS-CoV-2 spike. This clone was picked up one time. What it binds is unknown.

The chain is built from TRBV29-1 and TRBJ2-7, with no clear D. This TCR derives from a person aged 18 to 65 who received the Ad26.COV2.S COVID-19 vaccine or a placebo. The material sequenced was peripheral blood, taken in a trial of Ad26.COV2.S vaccine versus placebo. In DNA, the CDR3 is TGCAGCGGAGGCGAAGTAAACGAGCAGTACTTC. Its translation: CSGGEVNEQYF.